Listed below are T cell receptor beta chains from one sample, sequenced in a study of tumor-infiltrating lymphocytes in localized non-small cell lung cancer. This table comes from immunoSEQ multiplex PCR, and its TCRdb copy is limited to in-frame clones, with some not included. The data contain about 8,400 clones, 60% to 80% of them singletons. The material sequenced was uninvolved lung tissue not adjacent to the tumor. These receptors all come from a human donor with non-small cell lung cancer. The CDR3 runs from the conserved cysteine through the conserved F or W. The D gene is left open where the match is weak.

V	J	D	CDR3	DNA
TRBV10-1	TRBJ2-2	TRBD1	CASEAGTGNTGELFF	TGCGCCAGCGAGGCCGGGACAGGCAACACCGGGGAGCTGTTTTTT
TRBV7-2	TRBJ2-1	TRBD2	CASSPLAGVLHEQFF	TGTGCCAGCAGCCCCTTAGCGGGAGTACTGCATGAGCAGTTCTTC
TRBV5-6	TRBJ2-3	.	CASSLSVGDTQYF	TGTGCCAGCAGCTTGAGCGTCGGGGATACGCAGTATTTT
TRBV6-5	TRBJ2-7	.	CASTSAVAASYEQYF	TGTGCCAGCACTTCCGCTGTAGCGGCGTCCTACGAGCAGTACTTC
TRBV19	TRBJ2-3	.	CASSGPTDTQYF	TGTGCCAGTAGCGGCCCCACAGATACGCAGTATTTT
TRBV10-3	TRBJ2-7	TRBD1	CAISKIPGTGIQAYEQYF	TGTGCCATCAGTAAAATTCCCGGGACAGGGATACAAGCCTACGAGCAGTACTTC
TRBV30	TRBJ2-3	.	CAFGSGDSTDTQYF	TGTGCCTTCGGGTCGGGGGATAGCACAGATACGCAGTATTTT
TRBV5-6	TRBJ2-7	.	CASSPDMYEQYF	TGTGCCAGCAGCCCTGATATGTACGAGCAGTACTTC
TRBV30	TRBJ2-7	TRBD2	CAWGLTSGGTYEQYF	TGTGCCTGGGGTCTGACTAGCGGGGGAACCTACGAGCAGTACTTC
TRBV16	TRBJ1-1	.	CASSQSGGNTEAFF	TGTGCCAGCAGCCAATCAGGGGGGAACACTGAAGCTTTCTTT